Detailed here is one T cell receptor (beta chain). Its antigen remains unidentified. PBMC libraries mostly used 400 to 550 ng of input genomic DNA, with six replicates per sample. The method was immunoSEQ multiplex PCR; TCRdb's version includes in-frame clones alone and lacks a portion of them. The sample lists roughly 9,000 clones, 61% occurring once. Time point in this sample: after neoadjuvant nivolumab, at surgical resection. These data belong to a study of neoadjuvant anti-PD-1 for oral cavity cancer. The wider study: Nivolumab at 3 mg/kg was mostly given biweekly, three to four doses, pre-surgery.

Study-level findings and limits: TCR analyses covered only a few patients per response group.

This material consisted of PBMCs, taken after nivolumab (anti-PD-1) treatment. This sequence originates from a person aged 35-80 years with oral cavity squamous cell carcinoma.

CDR3: CASSVASQETQYF. In nucleotides, the CDR3 is TGTGCCAGCAGCGTGGCTTCACAAGAGACCCAGTACTTC. This sequence joins TRBV9 and TRBJ2-5; D not resolved. The CDR3 has 13 residues. Germline V lookup: CDR1 SGDLS, CDR2 YYNGEE. Trimming cost V 2 bases and J 2 bases, with 7 bases left between them.